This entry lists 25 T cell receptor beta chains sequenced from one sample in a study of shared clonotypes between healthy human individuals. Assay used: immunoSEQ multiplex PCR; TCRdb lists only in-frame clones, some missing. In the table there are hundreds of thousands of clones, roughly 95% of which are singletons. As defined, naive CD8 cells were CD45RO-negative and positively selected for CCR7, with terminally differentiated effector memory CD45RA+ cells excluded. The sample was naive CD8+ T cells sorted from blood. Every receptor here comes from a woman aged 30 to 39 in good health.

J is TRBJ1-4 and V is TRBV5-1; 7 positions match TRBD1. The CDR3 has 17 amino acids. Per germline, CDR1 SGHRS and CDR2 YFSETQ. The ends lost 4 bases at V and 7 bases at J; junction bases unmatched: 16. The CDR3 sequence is CASSHREWAGGIEKLFF. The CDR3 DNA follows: TGCGCCAGCAGCCACCGCGAGTGGGCAGGGGGTATTGAAAAACTGTTTTTT.

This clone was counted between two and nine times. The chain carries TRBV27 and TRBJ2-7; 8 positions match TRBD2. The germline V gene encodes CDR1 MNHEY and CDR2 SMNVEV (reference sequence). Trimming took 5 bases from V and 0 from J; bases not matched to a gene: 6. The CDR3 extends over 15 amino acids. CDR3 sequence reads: CASSLASGYSYEQYF. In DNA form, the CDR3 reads TGTGCCAGCAGTCTGGCTAGCGGGTACTCCTACGAGCAGTACTTC.

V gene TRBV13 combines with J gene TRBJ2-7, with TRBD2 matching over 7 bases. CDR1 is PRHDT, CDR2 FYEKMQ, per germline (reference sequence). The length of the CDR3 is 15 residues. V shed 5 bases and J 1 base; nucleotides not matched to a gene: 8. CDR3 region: CASSGGGSLSYEQYF. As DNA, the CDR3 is TGTGCCAGCAGCGGGGGAGGGAGTCTATCCTACGAGCAGTACTTC.

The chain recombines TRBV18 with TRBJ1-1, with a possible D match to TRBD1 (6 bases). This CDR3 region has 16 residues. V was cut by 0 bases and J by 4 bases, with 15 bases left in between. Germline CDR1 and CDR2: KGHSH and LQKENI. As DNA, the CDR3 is TGTGCCAGCTCACCACCGTCAGGGGTTAAAGGCACTGAAGCTTTCTTT. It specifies CASSPPSGVKGTEAFF.

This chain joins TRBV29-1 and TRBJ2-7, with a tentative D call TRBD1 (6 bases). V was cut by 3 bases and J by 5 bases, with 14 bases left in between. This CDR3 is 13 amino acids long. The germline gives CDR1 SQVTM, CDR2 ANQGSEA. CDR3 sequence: CSVDGDKSDEQYF. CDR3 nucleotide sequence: TGCAGCGTTGACGGGGACAAATCGGACGAGCAGTACTTC.

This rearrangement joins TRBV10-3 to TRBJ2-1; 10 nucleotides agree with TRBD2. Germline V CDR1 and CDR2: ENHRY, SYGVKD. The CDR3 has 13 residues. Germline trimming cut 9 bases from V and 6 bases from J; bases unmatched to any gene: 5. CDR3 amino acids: CAIGTSEVNEQFF. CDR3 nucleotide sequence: TGTGCCATTGGGACTAGCGAAGTCAATGAGCAGTTCTTC.

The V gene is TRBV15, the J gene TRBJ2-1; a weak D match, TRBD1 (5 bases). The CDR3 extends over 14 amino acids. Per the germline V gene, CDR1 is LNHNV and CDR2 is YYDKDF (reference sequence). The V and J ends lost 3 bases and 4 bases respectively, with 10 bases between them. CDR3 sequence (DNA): TGTGCCACCAGCAGGGACGACAGTTACAATGAGCAGTTCTTC. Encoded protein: CATSRDDSYNEQFF.

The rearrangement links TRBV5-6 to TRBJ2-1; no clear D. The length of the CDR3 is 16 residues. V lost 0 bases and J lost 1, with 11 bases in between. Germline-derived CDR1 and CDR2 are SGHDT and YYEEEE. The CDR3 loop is CASSLDLPKSYNEQFF. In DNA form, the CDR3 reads TGTGCCAGCAGCTTGGACCTCCCGAAATCCTACAATGAGCAGTTCTTC.

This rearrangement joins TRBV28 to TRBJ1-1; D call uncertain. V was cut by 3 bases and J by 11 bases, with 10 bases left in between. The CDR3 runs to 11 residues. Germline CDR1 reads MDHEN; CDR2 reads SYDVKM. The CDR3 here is CASSFEGDAFF. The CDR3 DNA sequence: TGTGCCAGCAGTTTCGAGGGAGATGCTTTCTTT. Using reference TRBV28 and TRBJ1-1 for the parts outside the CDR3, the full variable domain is DVKVTQSSRYLVKRTGEKVFLECVQDMDHENMFWYRQDPGLGLRLIYFSYDVKMKEKGDIPEGYSVSREKKERFSLILESASTNQTSMYLCASSFEGDAFFGQGTRLTVV.

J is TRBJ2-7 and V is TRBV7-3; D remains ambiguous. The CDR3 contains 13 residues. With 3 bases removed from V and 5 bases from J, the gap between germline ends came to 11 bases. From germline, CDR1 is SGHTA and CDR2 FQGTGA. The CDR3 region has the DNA TGTGCCAGCAGCTTTGGTGGTGGGAACGAGCAGTACTTC. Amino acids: CASSFGGGNEQYF.

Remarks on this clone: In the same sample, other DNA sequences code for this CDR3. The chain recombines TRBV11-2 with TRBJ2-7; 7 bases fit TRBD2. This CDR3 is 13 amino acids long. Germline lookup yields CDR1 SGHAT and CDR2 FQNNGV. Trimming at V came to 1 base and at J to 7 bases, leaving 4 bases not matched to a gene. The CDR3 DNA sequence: TGTGCCAGCAGCTTAGCGGGAGGTCGGGAGCAGTACTTC. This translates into CASSLAGGREQYF.

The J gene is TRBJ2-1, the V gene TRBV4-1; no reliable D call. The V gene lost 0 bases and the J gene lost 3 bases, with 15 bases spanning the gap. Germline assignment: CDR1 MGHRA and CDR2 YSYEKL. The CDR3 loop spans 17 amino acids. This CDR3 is CASSQDLIISFYNEQFF. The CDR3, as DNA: TGCGCCAGCAGCCAAGATCTTATTATTTCCTTCTACAATGAGCAGTTCTTC.

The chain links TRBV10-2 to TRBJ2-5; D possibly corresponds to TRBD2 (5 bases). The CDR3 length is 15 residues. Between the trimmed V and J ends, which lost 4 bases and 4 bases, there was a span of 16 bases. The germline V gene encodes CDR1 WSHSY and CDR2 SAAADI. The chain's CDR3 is CASSVAGGGSETQYF. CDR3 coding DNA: TGCGCCAGCAGTGTTGCGGGCGGAGGTTCAGAGACCCAGTACTTC.

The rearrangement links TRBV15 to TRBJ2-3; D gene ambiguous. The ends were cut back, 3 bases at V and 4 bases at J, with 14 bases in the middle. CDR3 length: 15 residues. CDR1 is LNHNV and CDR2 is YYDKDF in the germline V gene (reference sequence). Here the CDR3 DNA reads TGTGCCACCAGCAGCCCGCTCGAAGGCCCAGATACGCAGTATTTT. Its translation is CATSSPLEGPDTQYF.

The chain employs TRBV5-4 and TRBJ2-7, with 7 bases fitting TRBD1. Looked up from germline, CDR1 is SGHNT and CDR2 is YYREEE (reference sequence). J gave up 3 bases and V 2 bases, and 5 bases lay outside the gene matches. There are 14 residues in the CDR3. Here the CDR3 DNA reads TGTGCCAGCAGCTTACCGGGACAGATCTACGAGCAGTACTTC. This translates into CASSLPGQIYEQYF.

CDR3 protein: CASSQVKDRELNEQFF. The CDR3 DNA follows: TGCGCCAGCAGCCAAGTCAAGGACAGGGAATTGAATGAGCAGTTCTTC. The chain has TRBV4-1 and TRBJ2-1, with TRBD1 matching over 8 bases. The V gene's germline CDR1 is MGHRA and CDR2 YSYEKL. CDR3 length: 16 residues. Trimming removed 1 base from V and 7 bases from J; junction bases left unmatched: 9.

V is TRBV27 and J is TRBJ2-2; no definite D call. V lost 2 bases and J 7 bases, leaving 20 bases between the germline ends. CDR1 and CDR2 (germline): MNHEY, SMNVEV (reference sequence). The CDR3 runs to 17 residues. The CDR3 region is CASSLRPRHLSNGELFF. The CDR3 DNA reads TGTGCCAGCAGTTTACGCCCTCGACACTTGAGTAACGGGGAGCTGTTTTTT.

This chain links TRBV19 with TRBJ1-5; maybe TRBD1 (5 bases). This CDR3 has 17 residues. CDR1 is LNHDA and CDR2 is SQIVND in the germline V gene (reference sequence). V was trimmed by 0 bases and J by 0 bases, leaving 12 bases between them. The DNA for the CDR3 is TGTGCCAGTAGTATAGACAGAACAGGAGATAGCAATCAGCCCCAGCATTTT. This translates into CASSIDRTGDSNQPQHF.

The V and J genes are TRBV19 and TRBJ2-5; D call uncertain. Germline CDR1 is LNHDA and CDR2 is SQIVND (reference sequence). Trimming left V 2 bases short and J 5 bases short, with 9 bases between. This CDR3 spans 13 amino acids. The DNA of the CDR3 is TGTGCCAGTAGTATACATGGTGAGGAGACCCAGTACTTC. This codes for CASSIHGEETQYF.

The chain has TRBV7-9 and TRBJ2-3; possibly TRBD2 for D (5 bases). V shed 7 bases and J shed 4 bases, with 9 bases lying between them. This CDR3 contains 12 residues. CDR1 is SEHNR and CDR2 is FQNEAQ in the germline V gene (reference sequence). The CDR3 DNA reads TGTGCCAGCACGGGGAAAGCAGATACGCAGTATTTT. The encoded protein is CASTGKADTQYF.

The CDR3 region is CASSVSSAGRGRDTQYF. The CDR3 DNA reads as TGTGCCAGCAGCGTTTCGTCGGCGGGGCGAGGTAGGGATACGCAGTATTTT. The rearrangement links TRBV9 to TRBJ2-3, with D possibly matching TRBD2 (6 bases). The CDR3 runs to 17 residues. Germline V CDR1 and CDR2: SGDLS, YYNGEE. V lost 2 bases to trimming and J lost 6 bases, with 22 bases between them.

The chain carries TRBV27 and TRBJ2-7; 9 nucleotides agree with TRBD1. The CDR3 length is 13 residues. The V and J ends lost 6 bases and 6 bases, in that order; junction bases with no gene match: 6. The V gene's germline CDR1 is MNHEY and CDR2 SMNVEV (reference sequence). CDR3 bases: TGTGCCAGCAGGCTTGGGACAGGGTTCGAGCAGTACTTC. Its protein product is CASRLGTGFEQYF.

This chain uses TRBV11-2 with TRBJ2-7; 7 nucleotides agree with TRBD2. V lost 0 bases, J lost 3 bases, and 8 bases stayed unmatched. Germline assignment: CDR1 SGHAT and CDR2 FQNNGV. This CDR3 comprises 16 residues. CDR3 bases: TGTGCCAGCAGCTTAGAGGGCGGGAGCTGGCACTACGAGCAGTACTTC. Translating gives CASSLEGGSWHYEQYF.

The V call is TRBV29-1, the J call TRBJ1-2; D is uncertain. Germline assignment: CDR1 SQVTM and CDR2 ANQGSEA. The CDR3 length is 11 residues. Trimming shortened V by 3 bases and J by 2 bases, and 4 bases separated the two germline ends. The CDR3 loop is CSVEINYGYTF. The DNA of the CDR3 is TGCAGCGTTGAGATAAACTATGGCTACACCTTC.

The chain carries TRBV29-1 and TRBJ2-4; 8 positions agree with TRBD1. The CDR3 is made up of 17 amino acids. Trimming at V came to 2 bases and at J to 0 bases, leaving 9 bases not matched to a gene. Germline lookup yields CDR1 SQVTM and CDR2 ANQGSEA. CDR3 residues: CSVEWTGQGIAKNIQYF. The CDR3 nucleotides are TGCAGCGTTGAATGGACAGGGCAGGGGATAGCCAAAAACATTCAGTACTTC.